This passage covers 32 T cell receptor beta chains from one sample sequenced in a study of blood T cell repertoires in COVID-19. TCRdb's copy holds only in-frame clones and misses some; the assay was immunoSEQ multiplex PCR. This sample has around 200,000 clones, with 86% found just once. Sequences were obtained from peripheral blood. The receptors come from a woman aged 55-69 years with COVID-19, enrolled during active disease.

The CDR3 DNA reads as TGTGCCAGCAGCCGACTATCTGGGAGAGACACCTTC. Translating it yields CASSRLSGRDTF. The V gene is TRBV6-6, the J gene TRBJ1-2, with D unclear. Germline V gene lookup returns CDR1 MNHNY and CDR2 SVGAGI (reference sequence). The CDR3 is 12 amino acids. V shed 6 bases and J shed 12 bases, with 17 bases lying between them.

The gene calls are TRBV6-1 and TRBJ2-1; 8 nucleotides agree with TRBD1. Germline V lookup: CDR1 MNHNS, CDR2 SASEGT. V was pared by 7 bases and J by 6 bases, with 8 bases of the junction left unmatched. This CDR3 comprises 14 residues. DNA of the CDR3: TGTGCCAGCACCGACCCAGGGGGCGGCAATGAGCAGTTCTTC. It is translated as CASTDPGGGNEQFF.

The J gene is TRBJ1-2, the V gene TRBV28; 9 bases agree with TRBD1. This CDR3 comprises 14 residues. CDR1 and CDR2 from the germline V gene are MDHEN and SYDVKM. J gave up 7 bases and V 6 bases, and 9 bases lay outside the gene matches. CDR3 coding DNA: TGTGCCAGCAGAACCCGGGACAGGGAGGGTGGCTACACCTTC. Translation: CASRTRDREGGYTF.

The chain combines TRBV4-3 with TRBJ2-7, with TRBD1 matching 8 bases. The CDR3 is 15 amino acids. In germline, CDR1 is LGHNA, CDR2 YSLEER. The J segment lost 4 bases and the V segment lost 2 bases, leaving 7 bases of the junction unmatched. In DNA, the CDR3 is TGCGCCAGCAGCCAAACCGGACAGGGAGTTTACGAGCAGTACTTC. Its translation is CASSQTGQGVYEQYF.

The chain uses TRBV27 and TRBJ2-7, with TRBD2 matching over 7 bases. The germline V gene has CDR1 MNHEY and CDR2 SMNVEV (reference sequence). The CDR3 spans 15 residues. With V trimmed by 2 bases and J by 6 bases, 10 bases remained unmatched. The CDR3 loop is CASSLMAGAEGEQYF. CDR3 in DNA: TGTGCCAGCAGTTTAATGGCGGGAGCAGAGGGCGAGCAGTACTTC.

The chain couples TRBV19 to TRBJ1-5; no firm D call. The CDR3 contains 12 residues. Germline CDR1 and CDR2: LNHDA and SQIVND (reference sequence). V was shortened by 3 bases and J by 6 bases, with 6 bases between the two germline ends. The CDR3 spells CASSIGGQPQHF. The CDR3, as DNA: TGTGCCAGTAGTATCGGAGGTCAGCCCCAGCATTTT.

This chain's CDR3 is CASSPGQGLYGYTF. The DNA of the CDR3 is TGTGCCAGCAGCCCTGGACAGGGTCTATATGGCTACACCTTC. The chain joins TRBV13 to TRBJ1-2, with 8 positions matching TRBD1. Germline V gene sequence: CDR1 PRHDT, CDR2 FYEKMQ (reference sequence). V lost 5 bases to trimming and J lost 5 bases; unmatched junction nucleotides: 7. The CDR3 extends over 14 amino acids. The full variable domain, its missing parts supplied by reference TRBV13 and TRBJ1-2, is AAGVIQSPRHLIKEKRETATLKCYPIPRHDTVYWYQQGPGQDPQFLISFYEKMQSDKGSIPDRFSAQQFSDYHSELNMSSLELGDSALYFCASSPGQGLYGYTFGSGTRLTVV.

The gene calls are TRBV7-9 and TRBJ2-3; TRBD2 might be the D (6 bases). The CDR3 covers 16 residues. V shed 0 bases and J shed 1 base, with 11 bases lying between them. Germline V gene lookup returns CDR1 SEHNR and CDR2 FQNEAQ (reference sequence). DNA of the CDR3: TGTGCCAGCAGCTTAGCAGGGACTCATCGCACAGATACGCAGTATTTT. Its protein is CASSLAGTHRTDTQYF.

The chain joins TRBV24-1 to TRBJ2-1; TRBD2 might be the D (5 bases). With 1 base removed from V and 11 bases from J, the gap between germline ends came to 11 bases. The CDR3 runs 13 residues. CDR1 is KGHDR, CDR2 SFDVKD, per germline. The CDR3 reads CATSDFPETKQFF. CDR3 bases: TGTGCCACCAGTGATTTTCCGGAGACTAAGCAGTTCTTC.

The CDR3 is CASSQRTDYEQYF. The CDR3 DNA is TGTGCCAGTAGTCAAAGGACAGACTACGAGCAGTACTTC. V and J are TRBV19 and TRBJ2-7, with a tentative D call TRBD1 (6 bases). The CDR3 is 13 residues long. Trimming shortened V by 5 bases and J by 3 bases, and 11 bases separated the two germline ends. Germline CDR1 reads LNHDA; CDR2 reads SQIVND (reference sequence).

DNA of the CDR3: TGTGCCAGCAGCCGAGGGGGCGAGCAGTACTTC. Translated, it gives CASSRGGEQYF. The chain combines TRBV5-4 with TRBJ2-7; perhaps TRBD1 as D (6 bases). This CDR3 spans 11 amino acids. CDR1 is SGHNT and CDR2 is YYREEE in the germline V gene (reference sequence). Trimming removed 4 bases from V and 6 bases from J, with 8 bases in between. Complete variable domain (other parts from reference TRBV5-4 and TRBJ2-7): ETGVTQSPTHLIKTRGQQVTLRCSSQSGHNTVSWYQQALGQGPQFIFQYYREEENGRGNFPPRFSGLQFPNYSSELNVNALELDDSALYLCASSRGGEQYFGPGTRLTVT.

The V and J genes are TRBV18 and TRBJ1-4; a weak D match, TRBD1 (5 bases). The CDR3 loop spans 14 amino acids. Deletions cut 0 bases from V and 8 bases from J, with 10 bases between. Germline V CDR1 and CDR2: KGHSH, LQKENI. In nucleotides, the CDR3 is TGTGCCAGCTCACCACCGGGCGGGACGGAAAAACTGTTTTTT. This codes for CASSPPGGTEKLFF.

V gene TRBV7-9 combines with J gene TRBJ2-3; 10 bases match TRBD1. CDR3 length equals 17 residues. Germline-derived CDR1 and CDR2 are SEHNR and FQNEAQ (reference sequence). The V and J ends lost 0 bases and 6 bases, in that order; junction bases with no gene match: 9. The CDR3 is CASSLAGRQGAVDTQYF. As DNA, the CDR3 is TGTGCCAGCAGCTTAGCGGGTCGACAGGGGGCTGTGGATACGCAGTATTTT.

The V and J genes are TRBV30 and TRBJ1-2; 8 nucleotides agree with TRBD1. The CDR3 length is 14 residues. Germline CDR1 is GTSNPN and CDR2 is SVGIG (reference sequence). V was pared by 5 bases and J by 0 bases, with 5 bases of the junction left unmatched. This chain's CDR3 is CAWGQGGTNYGYTF. CDR3 coding DNA: TGTGCCTGGGGACAGGGTGGAACTAACTATGGCTACACCTTC.

This chain uses TRBV4-2 with TRBJ1-5, with 7 bases that match TRBD1. V was clipped by 0 bases and J by 0 bases; unmatched bases: 5. CDR3 size: 17 residues. CDR1 and CDR2 from the germline V gene are LGHNA and YNFKEQ. Here the CDR3 DNA reads TGTGCCAGCAGCCAAGATTGGGGGACAGATAGCAATCAGCCCCAGCATTTT. Its protein is CASSQDWGTDSNQPQHF.

The chain joins TRBV11-2 to TRBJ2-7; D is possibly TRBD2 (5 bases). Germline V gene sequence: CDR1 SGHAT, CDR2 FQNNGV. The CDR3 sequence is 15 residues long. Trimming left V 1 base short and J 0 bases short, with 10 bases between. This chain's CDR3 is CASSLASGSSYEQYF. For the CDR3, the DNA is TGTGCCAGCAGCTTAGCGAGCGGAAGCTCCTACGAGCAGTACTTC.

The CDR3 reads CATSLGASTDTQYF. DNA for the CDR3: TGTGCCACCAGCTTAGGGGCTAGCACAGATACGCAGTATTTT. V usage is TRBV24-1 and J usage is TRBJ2-3, with D possibly TRBD1 on 5 matching bases. CDR3 length: 14 residues. V was cut by 7 bases and J by 0 bases, with 10 bases left in between. Germline assignment: CDR1 KGHDR and CDR2 SFDVKD.

This rearrangement joins TRBV7-2 to TRBJ1-1; D gene ambiguous. The V and J ends lost 2 bases and 4 bases respectively, with 8 bases between them. The CDR3 is made up of 13 amino acids. The germline V gene encodes CDR1 SGHTA and CDR2 FQGNSA. CDR3 residues: CASSLREFTEAFF. The CDR3, as DNA: TGTGCCAGCAGCTTACGAGAATTCACTGAAGCTTTCTTT.

V and J are TRBV18 and TRBJ1-5, with 7 positions matching TRBD1. CDR1 KGHSH and CDR2 LQKENI come from the germline V gene. The CDR3 covers 14 residues. V shed 3 bases and J 7 bases; nucleotides not matched to a gene: 6. The CDR3 loop reads CASSPDRVVQPQHF. In nucleotides, the CDR3 is TGTGCCAGCTCACCTGACAGGGTGGTCCAGCCCCAGCATTTT.

The chain joins TRBV15 to TRBJ1-6; 9 positions match TRBD1. The CDR3 spans 15 residues. The V and J ends lost 6 bases and 10 bases, in that order; junction bases with no gene match: 10. From germline, CDR1 is LNHNV and CDR2 YYDKDF (reference sequence). The CDR3 reads CATSYQDRGGSPLHF. The CDR3 nucleotides are TGTGCCACCAGTTACCAGGACAGGGGTGGATCACCCCTCCACTTT.

V usage is TRBV10-2 and J usage is TRBJ2-7; 11 bases line up with TRBD1. V lost 4 bases and J lost 5; bases outside the gene matches: 4. Germline CDR1 WSHSY, CDR2 SAAADI. There are 14 residues in the CDR3. Written as DNA, the CDR3 is TGCGCCAGCAGTGGGGGACAGGGGGTGAACGAGCAGTACTTC. Its protein is CASSGGQGVNEQYF.

The J gene is TRBJ2-7, the V gene TRBV10-3; the match to TRBD2 covers 7 bases. Germline V gene lookup returns CDR1 ENHRY and CDR2 SYGVKD. The CDR3 is 14 residues long. The trim removed 8 bases at V and 0 bases at J, leaving 7 bases unmatched. For the CDR3, the DNA is TGTGCCATCCGGCTTTCGGGAGGCTCCTACGAGCAGTACTTC. This codes for CAIRLSGGSYEQYF.

V usage is TRBV7-3 and J usage is TRBJ2-7; D is undetermined. Germline V CDR1 and CDR2: SGHTA, FQGTGA. This CDR3 has 14 amino acids. V lost 2 bases and J 7 bases, leaving 15 bases between the germline ends. The CDR3 DNA reads as TGTGCCAGCAGCTTAGCGTCCGGGTTGAGGGAGCAGTACTTC. Residues: CASSLASGLREQYF.

This chain uses TRBV5-4 with TRBJ2-1, with 8 bases identical to TRBD2. Germline CDR1 SGHNT, CDR2 YYREEE (reference sequence). The CDR3 contains 15 residues. V was pared by 2 bases and J by 7 bases, with 8 bases of the junction left unmatched. This CDR3 reads CASSFRTSPFNEQFF. The CDR3 DNA reads TGTGCCAGCAGCTTCAGGACTAGCCCTTTTAATGAGCAGTTCTTC.

The CDR3 DNA is TGTGCCAGCAGTCCAGGGGCCTTTGGCTACACCTTC. This translates into CASSPGAFGYTF. This chain connects TRBV27 to TRBJ1-2; D perhaps matches TRBD1 (6 bases). The CDR3 length is 12 residues. Trimming left V 5 bases short and J 7 bases short, with 11 bases between. Germline V gene sequence: CDR1 MNHEY, CDR2 SMNVEV (reference sequence).

The chain links TRBV19 to TRBJ1-2; no clear D gene. The V and J ends lost 5 bases and 4 bases respectively, with 11 bases between them. Germline assignment: CDR1 LNHDA and CDR2 SQIVND (reference sequence). CDR3 length: 13 residues. CDR3 region: CASSPVGSYGYTF. As DNA, the CDR3 is TGTGCCAGTAGTCCTGTTGGTAGCTATGGCTACACCTTC. Full variable domain (remainder filled in from reference TRBV19 and TRBJ1-2): DGGITQSPKYLFRKEGQNVTLSCEQNLNHDAMYWYRQDPGQGLRLIYYSQIVNDFQKGDIAEGYSVSREKKESFPLTVTSAQKNPTAFYLCASSPVGSYGYTFGSGTRLTVV.

The chain employs TRBV11-3 and TRBJ1-6; 9 nucleotides match TRBD1. J lost 7 bases, V lost 5 bases, and 6 bases had no gene match. Per the germline V gene, CDR1 is SGHNT and CDR2 is YENEEA. CDR3 length equals 15 residues. CDR3 amino acids: CASSGTGTGNSPLHF. The CDR3 DNA follows: TGTGCCAGCAGCGGTACCGGGACAGGGAATTCACCCCTCCACTTT.

This clone was found a few times. The J gene is TRBJ1-6, the V gene TRBV7-2; the D is unclear. Deletions cut 2 bases from V and 4 bases from J, with 3 bases between. CDR1 is SGHTA and CDR2 is FQGNSA in the germline V gene. The CDR3 loop spans 13 amino acids. This CDR3 reads CASSLQYNSPLHF. For the CDR3, the DNA is TGTGCCAGCAGCTTACAGTATAATTCACCCCTCCACTTT.

CDR3 amino acids: CASSRNGRLNEKLFF. Here the CDR3 DNA reads TGTGCCAGCAGCCGAAACGGCAGGTTAAATGAAAAACTGTTTTTT. The chain combines TRBV6-5 with TRBJ1-4; D gene uncertain. V was shortened by 6 bases and J by 5 bases, with 16 bases between the two germline ends. The CDR3 spans 15 residues. Germline CDR1 and CDR2: MNHEY and SVGAGI.

CDR3 sequence reads: CASSRSREDHYEQYF. In DNA form, the CDR3 reads TGTGCCAGCAGTAGATCGCGGGAGGATCACTACGAGCAGTACTTC. The rearrangement links TRBV6-2 or TRBV6-3 to TRBJ2-7; TRBD2 matches at 8 bases. The germline gives CDR1 MNHEY, CDR2 SVGEGT. The CDR3 totals 15 residues. J gave up 3 bases and V 5 bases, and 9 bases lay outside the gene matches.

V usage is TRBV3-1 (or the pseudogene TRBV3-2) and J usage is TRBJ2-7; maybe TRBD2 (5 bases). V was trimmed by 0 bases and J by 5 bases, leaving 17 bases between them. The CDR3 is 16 amino acids. Per germline, CDR1 LGHDT and CDR2 YNNKEL (reference sequence). The CDR3 nucleotides are TGTGCCAGCAGCCAAGAGAAGCTTTGGGCGGGCAACGAGCAGTACTTC. It is translated as CASSQEKLWAGNEQYF.

This chain links TRBV3-1 (or the pseudogene TRBV3-2) with TRBJ2-7; 8 bases match TRBD1. V was pared by 0 bases and J by 5 bases, with 6 bases of the junction left unmatched. The germline gives CDR1 LGHDT, CDR2 YNNKEL (reference sequence). The CDR3 contains 15 residues. Written as DNA, the CDR3 is TGTGCCAGCAGCCAAGAGGCCAGGGGGCCTCACGAGCAGTACTTC. Amino acids: CASSQEARGPHEQYF.